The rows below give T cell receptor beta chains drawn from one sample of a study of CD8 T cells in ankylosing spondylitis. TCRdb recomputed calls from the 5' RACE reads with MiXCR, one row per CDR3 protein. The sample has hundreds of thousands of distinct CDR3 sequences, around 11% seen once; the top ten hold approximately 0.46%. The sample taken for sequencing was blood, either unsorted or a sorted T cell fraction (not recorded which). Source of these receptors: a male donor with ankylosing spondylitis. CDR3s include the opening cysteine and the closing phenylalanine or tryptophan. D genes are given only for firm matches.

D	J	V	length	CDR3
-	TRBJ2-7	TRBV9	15	CASSPRLSPSYEQYF
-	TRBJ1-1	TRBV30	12	CAWGRSNTEAFF
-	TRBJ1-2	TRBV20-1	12	CSASNSGYGYTF
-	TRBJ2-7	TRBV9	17	CASSVGHPGVEAYEQYF
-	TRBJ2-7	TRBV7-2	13	CASRVPSIPEQYF
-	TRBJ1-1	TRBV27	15	CASISLSGGRTEAFF
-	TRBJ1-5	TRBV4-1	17	CASSQDLIRESNQPQHF
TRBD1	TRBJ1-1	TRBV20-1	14	CSARDFQGAGEAFF
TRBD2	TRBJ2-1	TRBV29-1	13	CSGRVAGVNEQFF
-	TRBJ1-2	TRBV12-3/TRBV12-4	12	CASSPMNYGYTF
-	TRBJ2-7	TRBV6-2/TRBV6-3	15	CASSYQDRKPYEQYF
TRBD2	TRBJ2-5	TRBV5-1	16	CASSSGGGGAEETQYF
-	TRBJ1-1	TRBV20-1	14	CSARDPREGTEAFF
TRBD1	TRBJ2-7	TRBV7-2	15	CASSLWRTGGGEQYF
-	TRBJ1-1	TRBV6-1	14	CASIATGGYTEAFF
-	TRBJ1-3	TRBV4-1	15	CASSQPWGSGNTIYF